This passage covers 4 T cell receptor beta chains from one sample sequenced in a study of regulatory T cells in long-lasting Graves disease. Documented time point: newly diagnosed GD, antithyroid drugs for less than 3 months. Extracted RNA from PBMCs served as the source of the TCR library. HTBI primers from iRepertoire and Arm-PCR of CDR3 regions yielded the TCR beta libraries. TCRdb ran MiXCR on the multiplex PCR reads and lists one entry per CDR3 protein. This table holds 400,000 to 500,000 distinct CDR3 sequences, 11% to 15% found once. The sample also formed part of further work on T cells in Graves' hyperthyroidism and ophthalmopathy.

The specimen comprised peripheral blood mononuclear cells (PBMCs), sampled at new diagnosis, from a patient treated with antithyroid drugs. Source of these receptors: a woman aged 50 to 60 with Graves disease.

This clonotype came up many times. The chain's CDR3 is CASSRRPGPGGTAIFRSYEQYF. CDR3 sequence (DNA): TGTGCCAGCAGCCGCCGCCCGGGGCCCGGGGGAACAGCCATTTTCCGCTCCTACGAGCAGTACTTC. The chain recombines TRBV28 with TRBJ2-7, with a tentative D call TRBD2 (6 bases). CDR3 length equals 22 residues. Germline V gene data show CDR1 as MDHEN and CDR2 as SYDVKM. V was trimmed by 6 bases and J by 0 bases, leaving 36 bases between them.

CDR3 DNA: TGTGCCAGCAGTTTCAGGGGCGCGGTGCTCACTGAAGCTTTCTTT. Its protein is CASSFRGAVLTEAFF. The chain has TRBV28 and TRBJ1-1; tentative D call: TRBD1 (6 bases). This CDR3 comprises 15 residues. Germline lookup yields CDR1 MDHEN and CDR2 SYDVKM. V was clipped by 3 bases and J by 4 bases, with 15 bases between them.

As regards this clonotype: No conserved phenylalanine or tryptophan ends this CDR3, so it is likely a read error. The CDR3 loop is CASIPLAGIYNEQFL. The CDR3 DNA reads TGTGCCAGCATTCCTCTAGCGGGAATTTACAATGAGCAGTTCCTC. V usage is TRBV12-3 or TRBV12-4 and J usage is TRBJ2-1, with 9 bases identical to TRBD2. Trimming cost V 7 bases and J 4 bases; bases outside gene matches: 8. This CDR3 contains 15 residues.

This clonotype has ten or more counts. The chain couples TRBV6-1 to TRBJ2-2, with 9 bases fitting TRBD1. Germline loops: CDR1 MNHNS, CDR2 SASEGT. This CDR3 has 15 residues. V lost 5 bases to trimming and J lost 6 bases; unmatched junction nucleotides: 7. CDR3 sequence reads: CASSLTGGNAGELFF. The CDR3 coding sequence is TGTGCCAGCAGTCTGACAGGGGGGAATGCCGGGGAGCTGTTTTTT.